This record concerns one T cell receptor (beta chain) sequence. The data belong to a study of blood T cell repertoires in COVID-19. Study background: Samples representing acute and convalescent COVID-19 were sourced from the United States, Italy and Spain. Sources were T cells, B-cell-depleted T cells, or PBMCs; the material itself was cDNA or gDNA.

Authors' processing steps: How many nucleated cells were present was estimated from reference gene primer amplification. The assay was immunoSEQ multiplex PCR, and TCRdb's table has in-frame clones only and misses some. V and J calls plus clone size are reproduced from that table; the DNA served to infer D and trimming. The table has roughly 180,000 clones, over 80% seen once. The germline CDR1 and CDR2 sequences are LNHDA and SQIVND (reference sequence). The V and J ends lost 4 bases and 4 bases respectively, with 13 bases between them. CDR3 size: 14 residues. One Seattle source followed patients from active infection through their disease course.

V gene TRBV19 combines with J gene TRBJ1-2; TRBD1 might be the D (5 bases). This clonotype originated in a middle-aged woman with COVID-19, enrolled during active disease. Sequencing was performed on peripheral blood. The CDR3 region is CASSTPLGGYGYTF. DNA of the CDR3: TGTGCCAGTAGTACCCCACTGGGGGGCTATGGCTACACCTTC. Full variable domain (missing parts from reference TRBV19 and TRBJ1-2): DGGITQSPKYLFRKEGQNVTLSCEQNLNHDAMYWYRQDPGQGLRLIYYSQIVNDFQKGDIAEGYSVSREKKESFPLTVTSAQKNPTAFYLCASSTPLGGYGYTFGSGTRLTVV.